The source of this T cell receptor beta chain is a study of T-cell reconstitution after alpha-beta-depleted transplantation in children. Findings of the study overall: Surviving recipient T cells and thymic progenitors accounted for the high day-60 TCRbeta diversity observed in some patients. The main origin of T-cell counts and diversity one year after transplant was newly produced T cells.

Germline V gene sequence: CDR1 DFQATT, CDR2 SNEGSKA (reference sequence). This CDR3 region has 17 residues. Unmatched junction bases numbered 13, after V lost 0 bases and J lost 3 bases. A library of TCRbeta sequences, prepared with unique molecular identifiers, was generated. TCRdb called the PCR reads again in MiXCR, with one record for every CDR3 protein. The table shows about 200,000 distinct CDR3 sequences, with roughly 7.1% occurring only once. Many counts were recorded for this clonotype. What it recognizes is unknown. Sequencing used PBMCs, obtained before TCRalphabeta/CD19-depleted stem cell transplant. The genes are TRBV20-1 and TRBJ1-1, with 7 positions matching TRBD1. The sequence derives from a boy between 2 and 10 years old with acute lymphoblastic leukemia, due to receive a stem cell transplant. The CDR3 loop reads CSARDRNRGGLYTEAFF. CDR3 DNA sequence: TGCAGTGCTAGAGATCGGAACAGGGGCGGTTTATACACTGAAGCTTTCTTT.